This record covers a single TCR beta chain. These data belong to a study of blood T cell repertoires in COVID-19. V shed 5 bases and J 5 bases; nucleotides not matched to a gene: 8. The CDR3 runs to 16 residues. Germline-derived CDR1 and CDR2 are MDHEN and SYDVKM. Generated by immunoSEQ multiplex PCR, the TCRdb table keeps only in-frame clones and is missing some. In the table there are around 32,000 clones, around 85% of which are singletons. This rearrangement joins TRBV28 to TRBJ2-5; 13 bases are a match to TRBD2. Input material: peripheral blood. This clonotype was sampled from a woman at least 80 years old with active or convalescent COVID-19. CDR3 loop: CASSLLTSGRWETQYF. CDR3 coding DNA: TGTGCCAGCAGTCTGTTGACTAGCGGGAGGTGGGAGACCCAGTACTTC.